The sequence of this T cell receptor beta chain was determined in a study of cytomegalovirus exposure and HLA in healthy donors. At sampling all donors were nominally healthy, likely with unrecorded immune exposures. General study results and limits: Across donors, sequencing depth was assumed by presence/absence analyses to be roughly uniform. Testing in vitro showed three CMV-associated chains specific for CMV antigens. Later analysis identified several of the most significant clusters that appeared linked to common viral pathogens.

Comments on this clone: Its antigen is unidentified.

Primers: 60 Vbeta forward and 13 Jbeta reverse. Generated by immunoSEQ multiplex PCR, the TCRdb table keeps only in-frame clones and is missing some. The table includes 130,000 to 150,000 clones, just under 75% detected once. Sequenced input: PBMCs. The TCR was taken from a woman in her late teens or twenties in good health and CMV-seronegative.

This CDR3 reads CASSEARQGGKLFF. Here the CDR3 DNA reads TGTGCCAGCAGTGAAGCGCGACAGGGGGGAAAACTGTTTTTT. The rearrangement links TRBV2 to TRBJ1-4, with TRBD1 matching 9 bases. The CDR3 sequence is 14 residues long. Germline loops: CDR1 SNHLY, CDR2 FYNNEI. Trimming at V came to 0 bases and at J to 10 bases, leaving 3 bases not matched to a gene. The variable domain in full, completed from reference TRBV2 and TRBJ1-4, reads EPEVTQTPSHQVTQMGQEVILRCVPISNHLYFYWYRQILGQKVEFLVSFYNNEISEKSEIFDDQFSVERPDGSNFTLKIRSTKLEDSAMYFCASSEARQGGKLFFGSGTQLSVL.